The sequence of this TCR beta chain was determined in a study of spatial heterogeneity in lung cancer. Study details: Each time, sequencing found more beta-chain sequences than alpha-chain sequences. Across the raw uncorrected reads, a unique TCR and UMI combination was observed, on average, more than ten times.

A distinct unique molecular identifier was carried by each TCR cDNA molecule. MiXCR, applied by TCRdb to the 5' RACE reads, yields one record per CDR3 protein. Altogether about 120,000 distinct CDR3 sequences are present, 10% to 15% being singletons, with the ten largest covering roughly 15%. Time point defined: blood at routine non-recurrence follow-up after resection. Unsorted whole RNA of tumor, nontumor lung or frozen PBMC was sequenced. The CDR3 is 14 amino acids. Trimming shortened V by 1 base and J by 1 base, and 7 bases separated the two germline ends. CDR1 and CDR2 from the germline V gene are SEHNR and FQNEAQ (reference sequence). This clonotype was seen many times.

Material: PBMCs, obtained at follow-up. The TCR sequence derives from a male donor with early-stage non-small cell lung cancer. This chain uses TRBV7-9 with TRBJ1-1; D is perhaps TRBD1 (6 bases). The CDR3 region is CASSLVQGNTEAFF. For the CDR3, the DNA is TGTGCCAGCAGCTTAGTACAGGGGAACACTGAAGCTTTCTTT.